The 25 T cell receptor beta chains below all came from one sample that was sequenced in a study of blood T cell repertoires in COVID-19. The protocol was immunoSEQ multiplex PCR, while the TCRdb copy is restricted to in-frame clones and leaves out a portion. The sample has some 35,000 clones, roughly 86% seen once. Sequencing was done on a sample of peripheral blood. The receptors stem from a human donor in a cohort sampled during active COVID-19.

The V and J genes are TRBV3-1 (or the pseudogene TRBV3-2) and TRBJ1-5; tentative D call: TRBD1 (6 bases). Looked up from germline, CDR1 is LGHDT and CDR2 is YNNKEL (reference sequence). The length of the CDR3 is 16 residues. V lost 0 bases and J lost 4, with 13 bases in between. The CDR3 bases are TGTGCCAGCAGCCAAGAGGCAGGGGAATCGAATCAGCCCCAGCATTTT. Protein product: CASSQEAGESNQPQHF.

The V and J genes are TRBV4-2 and TRBJ2-3, with D perhaps matching TRBD1 (5 bases). The CDR3 runs to 15 residues. CDR1 and CDR2 (germline): LGHNA, YNFKEQ. V dropped 0 bases and J dropped 6 bases, with 13 bases sitting between them. The CDR3 DNA follows: TGTGCCAGCAGCCAAGATCGGCAGGGTCGGGATACGCAGTATTTT. Amino acids: CASSQDRQGRDTQYF.

The chain links TRBV6-6 to TRBJ2-4; 8 nucleotides agree with TRBD2. Germline-derived CDR1 and CDR2 are MNHNY and SVGAGI (reference sequence). V shed 4 bases, J shed 7 bases, and the junction held 9 bases outside the gene matches. The CDR3 spans 15 residues. CDR3 protein: CASSFEGTRSNIQYF. CDR3 nucleotide sequence: TGTGCCAGCAGTTTCGAGGGGACTAGAAGTAACATTCAGTACTTC.

This clone was seen a single time. The chain has TRBV19 and TRBJ2-6; D remains ambiguous. Trimming stripped 4 bases from V and 4 bases from J, with 8 bases between. Germline CDR1 and CDR2: LNHDA and SQIVND (reference sequence). The length of the CDR3 is 14 residues. The CDR3 DNA is TGTGCCAGTAGTAGGCCGCCCGGGGCCAACGTCCTGACTTTC. It yields the protein CASSRPPGANVLTF.

There are a few counts of this clone. This rearrangement joins TRBV18 to TRBJ2-6, with 11 bases fitting TRBD1. The CDR3 spans 17 residues. The V and J ends lost 4 bases and 2 bases, in that order; junction bases with no gene match: 4. Germline V gives CDR1 KGHSH, CDR2 LQKENI. The CDR3 protein is CASSLGTGGTGANVLTF. DNA for the CDR3: TGTGCCAGCTCACTAGGGACAGGGGGTACTGGGGCCAACGTCCTGACTTTC.

The count of this clone is one. The chain carries TRBV3-1 (or the pseudogene TRBV3-2) and TRBJ1-5; TRBD1 might be the D (6 bases). The V gene's germline CDR1 is LGHDT and CDR2 YNNKEL (reference sequence). Trimming shortened V by 5 bases and J by 0 bases, and 14 bases separated the two germline ends. This CDR3 region has 16 residues. The CDR3: CASSERGGISNQPQHF. Written as DNA, the CDR3 is TGTGCCAGCAGCGAACGAGGGGGAATTAGCAATCAGCCCCAGCATTTT.

The V and J genes are TRBV13 and TRBJ1-2, with a weak D call TRBD1 (6 bases). V lost 1 base and J 2 bases, leaving 8 bases between the germline ends. The germline CDR1 and CDR2 sequences are PRHDT and FYEKMQ (reference sequence). The CDR3 has 14 amino acids. The CDR3 loop reads CASSLARGNYGYTF. CDR3 nucleotides: TGTGCCAGCAGCTTAGCCAGGGGAAACTATGGCTACACCTTC.

V gene TRBV1 combines with J gene TRBJ2-5; the table calls TRBD2, which could not be checked here. TRBV1 corresponds to a pseudogene. The CDR3 extends over 14 amino acids. The CDR3 sequence: CTITMTSDQETQYF. CDR3 coding DNA: TGCACCATCACCATGACTAGCGACCAAGAGACCCAGTACTTC.

This clone is medium-sized (0.01 to 0.1%). The chain couples TRBV6-2 or TRBV6-3 to TRBJ2-7, with 7 bases lining up with TRBD2. This CDR3 has 14 amino acids. Germline V gene sequence: CDR1 MNHEY, CDR2 SVGEGT. With 5 bases clipped from V and 1 base from J, the junction kept 5 bases outside the gene matches. CDR3: CASSPRGGSYEQYF. CDR3 sequence (DNA): TGTGCCAGCAGTCCCCGCGGGGGATCCTACGAGCAGTACTTC.

The J gene is TRBJ2-2, the V gene TRBV10-2; 7 positions agree with TRBD1. V shed 10 bases, J shed 2 bases, and the junction held 19 bases outside the gene matches. CDR1 is WSHSY, CDR2 SAAADI, per germline. This CDR3 spans 18 amino acids. CDR3 residues: CATQPTTFDRANTGELFF. CDR3 nucleotide sequence: TGCGCCACCCAACCAACCACCTTTGACAGGGCTAACACCGGGGAGCTGTTTTTT.

J is TRBJ2-1 and V is TRBV6-6; 8 bases align to TRBD1. The V gene end was trimmed by 8 bases and the J gene end by 7 bases; junction bases not matched to a gene: 7. Germline V lookup: CDR1 MNHNY, CDR2 SVGAGI (reference sequence). This CDR3 comprises 13 residues. The DNA for the CDR3 is TGTGCCAGCTTAAATTACAGGGGGAATGAGCAGTTCTTC. This translates into CASLNYRGNEQFF.

This sequence joins TRBV9 and TRBJ2-5, with 10 bases matching TRBD1. V was pared by 0 bases and J by 5 bases, with 4 bases of the junction left unmatched. Germline V gene sequence: CDR1 SGDLS, CDR2 YYNGEE. The CDR3 is made up of 15 amino acids. The chain's CDR3 is CASSVGQGAGETQYF. The CDR3 nucleotides read TGTGCCAGCAGCGTAGGACAGGGGGCCGGGGAGACCCAGTACTTC.

V is TRBV28 and J is TRBJ2-3; TRBD2 agrees at 9 bases. CDR1 MDHEN and CDR2 SYDVKM come from the germline V gene. Trimming at V came to 4 bases and at J to 5 bases, leaving 7 bases not matched to a gene. The CDR3 spans 15 residues. CDR3 residues: CASSYGGRALDTQYF. In DNA, the CDR3 is TGTGCCAGCAGTTATGGCGGGAGGGCCTTAGATACGCAGTATTTT.

This chain uses TRBV6-1 with TRBJ1-4; maybe TRBD1 (5 bases). Germline V gives CDR1 MNHNS, CDR2 SASEGT. This CDR3 contains 14 residues. The germline V and J ends were trimmed by 6 bases and 7 bases, with 15 bases remaining between them. CDR3 coding DNA: TGTGCCAGCAGCCACGGGCAGGGCGGTGAAAAACTGTTTTTT. Translating it yields CASSHGQGGEKLFF.

The chain combines TRBV5-6 with TRBJ1-2; 9 bases are a match to TRBD1. CDR1 is SGHDT, CDR2 YYEEEE, per germline. CDR3 length: 13 residues. The junction had 1 base not matched to a gene; V was cut back by 0 bases and J by 7 bases. The CDR3 region has the DNA TGTGCCAGCAGCTTGGACAGGGGGCCTGGCTACACCTTC. This encodes CASSLDRGPGYTF.

This clone was detected only a few times. The CDR3 coding sequence is TGTGCCAGCAGCTTAACAGGTATCTCTGGAAACACCATATATTTT. This gives the protein CASSLTGISGNTIYF. This chain links TRBV5-6 with TRBJ1-3, with D tentatively TRBD1 (5 bases). CDR1 and CDR2 (germline): SGHDT, YYEEEE. CDR3 length: 15 residues. V was pared by 2 bases and J by 0 bases, with 9 bases between.

This clone was picked up one time. The chain recombines TRBV25-1 with TRBJ1-5, with 11 bases matching TRBD1. Germline values: CDR1 MGHDK, CDR2 SYGVNS. The CDR3 contains 15 residues. V trimming: 4 bases; J trimming: 7 bases; junction bases outside the gene matches: 6. The CDR3: CASSGGQGAGQPQHF. The CDR3 bases are TGTGCCAGCAGTGGAGGACAGGGGGCGGGCCAGCCCCAGCATTTT. Full variable domain (remainder filled in from reference TRBV25-1 and TRBJ1-5): EADIYQTPRYLVIGTGKKITLECSQTMGHDKMYWYQQDPGMELHLIHYSYGVNSTEKGDLSSESTVSRIRTEHFPLTLESARPSHTSQYLCASSGGQGAGQPQHFGDGTRLSIL.

V is TRBV21-1 and J is TRBJ2-1; no DNA check was done on the table's D call, TRBD2. TRBV21-1 is an annotated pseudogene. The CDR3 is made up of 17 amino acids. CDR3 DNA: TGTGCCAGCAGCGGTTTGACTAGCGGGAGTTACTACAATGAGCAGTTCTTC. It codes for CASSGLTSGSYYNEQFF.

The rearrangement uses TRBV10-3 and TRBJ2-7; 10 positions agree with TRBD1. The CDR3 spans 13 residues. With V trimmed by 8 bases and J by 2 bases, 3 bases remained unmatched. Per germline, CDR1 ENHRY and CDR2 SYGVKD. In DNA, the CDR3 is TGTGCCATCCGGGACAGGGGAGCCTACGAGCAGTACTTC. This encodes CAIRDRGAYEQYF.

This clone has a handful of counts. The V and J genes are TRBV4-1 and TRBJ2-5; 7 bases match TRBD2. V dropped 2 bases and J dropped 5; count of bases not matched to a gene: 14. CDR1 is MGHRA and CDR2 is YSYEKL in the germline V gene. This CDR3 spans 17 amino acids. CDR3 nucleotide sequence: TGCGCCAGCAGCCAAACCCCGAGACCGACTAGCTCCGAGACCCAGTACTTC. This encodes CASSQTPRPTSSETQYF.

The chain joins TRBV7-3 to TRBJ2-1; 7 nucleotides align to TRBD2. Trimming removed 1 base from V and 4 bases from J; junction bases left unmatched: 7. Germline V gene data show CDR1 as SGHTA and CDR2 as FQGTGA. The CDR3 is made up of 16 amino acids. CDR3: CASSLKASGIYNEQFF. As DNA, the CDR3 is TGTGCCAGCAGCTTAAAGGCCAGCGGGATATACAATGAGCAGTTCTTC.

As regards this clone: This sample includes further DNA sequences coding for the same CDR3. This chain connects TRBV28 to TRBJ2-7; D may be TRBD2 (6 bases). V lost 4 bases to trimming and J lost 3 bases, with 7 bases between them. CDR1 is MDHEN, CDR2 SYDVKM, per germline. This CDR3 is built from 12 residues. The CDR3, as DNA: TGTGCCAGCAGTTCCGGGGGCTACGAGCAGTACTTC. It specifies CASSSGGYEQYF.

The chain is built from TRBV3-1 (or the pseudogene TRBV3-2) and TRBJ1-1; no firm D call. Germline CDR1 is LGHDT and CDR2 is YNNKEL (reference sequence). This CDR3 is 13 amino acids long. V was trimmed by 4 bases and J by 5 bases, leaving 11 bases between them. The CDR3 region is CASSPDAGTEAFF. The CDR3 DNA sequence: TGTGCCAGCAGCCCGGACGCGGGGACTGAAGCTTTCTTT.

This chain connects TRBV6-5 to TRBJ1-1, with a possible D match to TRBD1 (6 bases). The CDR3 consists of 13 residues. Trimming took off 2 bases at V and 9 bases at J, with 13 bases between the two ends. The germline CDR1 and CDR2 sequences are MNHEY and SVGAGI. The CDR3 sequence: CASSYPPTGKAFF. CDR3 in DNA: TGTGCCAGCAGTTACCCGCCTACAGGGAAAGCTTTCTTT.

The rearrangement uses TRBV6-5 and TRBJ2-7; a weak D match, TRBD2 (7 bases). Trimming cost V 5 bases and J 0 bases, with 11 bases left between them. The CDR3 length is 14 residues. Germline V gives CDR1 MNHEY, CDR2 SVGAGI. CDR3 residues: CASSRGGHSYEQYF. The CDR3 nucleotides are TGTGCCAGCAGTAGGGGGGGACACTCCTACGAGCAGTACTTC.